This is a list of T cell receptor beta chains from one sample in a study of OX40 agonist ivuxolimab in advanced cancers. The assay was immunoSEQ multiplex PCR, and TCRdb's table has in-frame clones only and misses some. Among some 89,000 clones listed, approximately 79% were seen once. The material sequenced was CD4+ or CD8+ T cells sorted from blood, taken in a trial of the OX40 agonist ivuxolimab. The receptors stem from an adult with an advanced solid tumor such as melanoma, head and neck, liver or kidney cancer. CDR3s include the opening cysteine and the closing phenylalanine or tryptophan. D genes are given only for firm matches. The size of a clone is reported for some rows only, either as once, few or many, or as a class for expanded clones.

>TRBV6-1|TRBD1|15|-|TRBJ1-1
CASNPTGGVGLGAFF
TGTGCCAGCAACCCCACAGGGGGAGTGGGTTTAGGAGCTTTCTTT
>TRBV2|-|12|-|TRBJ1-1
CASMAPNTEAFF
TGTGCCAGCATGGCCCCGAACACTGAAGCTTTCTTT
>TRBV7-2|-|12|once|TRBJ1-2
CASSFHGDGYTF
TGTGCCAGCAGCTTCCACGGGGATGGCTACACCTTC
>TRBV19|-|13|-|TRBJ1-2
CATDGGGKNGYTF
TGTGCCACTGACGGGGGAGGGAAAAATGGCTACACCTTC
>TRBV30|TRBD1|15|-|TRBJ2-4
CAWSGDRLAKNIQYF
TGTGCCTGGAGTGGGGACAGACTAGCCAAAAACATTCAGTACTTC
>TRBV5-1|-|15|-|TRBJ2-3
CASSLEGGSTDTQYF
TGCGCCAGCAGCTTGGAGGGGGGAAGCACAGATACGCAGTATTTT
>TRBV18|TRBD2|14|-|TRBJ2-1
CASSSSGGDNEQFF
TGTGCCAGCTCAAGTAGCGGGGGAGACAATGAGCAGTTCTTC
>TRBV7-3|-|13|-|TRBJ2-7
CASSLDGTYEQYF
TGTGCCAGCAGCTTGGATGGAACCTACGAGCAGTACTTC
>TRBV6-5|-|13|-|TRBJ2-5
CASRVGGQETQYF
TGTGCCAGCAGAGTAGGGGGTCAGGAGACCCAGTACTTC
>TRBV15|-|13|once|TRBJ1-5
CATQGQYGQPQHF
TGTGCCACCCAAGGACAGTACGGACAGCCCCAGCATTTT
>TRBV5-4|TRBD2|18|-|TRBJ2-3
CASSIKQTGLAGIDTQYF
TGTGCCAGCAGCATTAAACAAACGGGACTAGCGGGGATAGATACGCAGTATTTT
>TRBV7-2|-|13|-|TRBJ1-1
CASSYRGNTEAFF
TGTGCCAGCAGTTATCGGGGAAACACTGAAGCTTTCTTT
>TRBV5-5|TRBD1|18|-|TRBJ1-2
CASSFRLAGGTANYGYTF
TGTGCCAGCAGCTTCCGTCTGGCAGGGGGGACAGCTAACTATGGCTACACCTTC